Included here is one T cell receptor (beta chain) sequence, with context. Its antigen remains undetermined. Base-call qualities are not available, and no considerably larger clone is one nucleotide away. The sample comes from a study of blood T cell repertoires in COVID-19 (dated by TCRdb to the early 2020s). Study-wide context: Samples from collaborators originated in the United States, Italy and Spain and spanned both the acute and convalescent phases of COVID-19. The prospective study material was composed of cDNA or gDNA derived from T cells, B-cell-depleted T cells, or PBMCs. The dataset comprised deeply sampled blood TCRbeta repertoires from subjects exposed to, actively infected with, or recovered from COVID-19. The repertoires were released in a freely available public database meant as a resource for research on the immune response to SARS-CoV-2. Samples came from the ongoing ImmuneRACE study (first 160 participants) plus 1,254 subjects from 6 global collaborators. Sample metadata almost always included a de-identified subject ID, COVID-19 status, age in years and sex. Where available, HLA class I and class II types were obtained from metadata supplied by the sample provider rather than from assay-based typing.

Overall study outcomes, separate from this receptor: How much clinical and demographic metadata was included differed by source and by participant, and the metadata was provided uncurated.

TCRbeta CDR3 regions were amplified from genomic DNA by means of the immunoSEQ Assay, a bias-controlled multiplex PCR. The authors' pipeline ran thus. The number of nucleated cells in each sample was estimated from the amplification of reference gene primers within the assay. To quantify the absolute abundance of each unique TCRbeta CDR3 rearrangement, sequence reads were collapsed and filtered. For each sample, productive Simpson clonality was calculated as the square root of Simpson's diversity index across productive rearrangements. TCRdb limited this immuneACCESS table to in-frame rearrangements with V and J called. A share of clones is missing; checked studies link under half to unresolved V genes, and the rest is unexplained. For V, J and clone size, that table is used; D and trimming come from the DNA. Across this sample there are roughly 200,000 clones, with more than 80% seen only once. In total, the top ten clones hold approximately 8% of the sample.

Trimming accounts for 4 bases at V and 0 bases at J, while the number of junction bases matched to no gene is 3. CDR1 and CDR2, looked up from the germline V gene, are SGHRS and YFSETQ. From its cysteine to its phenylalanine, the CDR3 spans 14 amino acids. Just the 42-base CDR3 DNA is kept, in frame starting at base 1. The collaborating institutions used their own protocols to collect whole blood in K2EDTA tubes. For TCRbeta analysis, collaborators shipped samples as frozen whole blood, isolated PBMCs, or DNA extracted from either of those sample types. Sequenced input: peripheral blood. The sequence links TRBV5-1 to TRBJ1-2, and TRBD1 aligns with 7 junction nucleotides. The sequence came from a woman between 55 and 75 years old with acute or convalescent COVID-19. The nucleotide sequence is TGCGCCAGCAGCGGAGGGGGCGCTAACTATGGCTACACCTTC. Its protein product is CASSGGGANYGYTF.